The rows below give T cell receptor beta chains drawn from one sample of a study of CD8+ T cells in alopecia areata. Method: immunoSEQ multiplex PCR; TCRdb's copy keeps in-frame clones and lacks some. The table includes over 150,000 clones, roughly 56% detected once. Sequenced sample: CD8+ T cells sorted from blood. All receptors derive from a human donor in good health. The CDR3 runs from the conserved cysteine through the conserved F or W. The D gene is left open where the match is weak. Not every row has a clone size; where given, it reads once, few, many or a size class.

D gene,J gene,V gene,clone size,CDR3 DNA,CDR3 protein
TRBD2,TRBJ2-1,TRBV2,.,TGTGCCAGCAGTGAAGCGGGGGGGTCCTACAATGAGCAGTTCTTC,CASSEAGGSYNEQFF
.,TRBJ1-1,TRBV2,.,TGTGCCAGCAGGCGCGGGGCTGAAGCTTTCTTT,CASRRGAEAFF
.,TRBJ1-2,TRBV5-6,.,TGTGCCAGCAGCCCAGGACCCGGGTCTGGCTATGGCTACACCTTC,CASSPGPGSGYGYTF
.,TRBJ1-5,TRBV25-1,.,TGTGCCAGCAGTGATTTTGGGAGCAATCAGCCCCAGCATTTT,CASSDFGSNQPQHF
.,TRBJ1-2,TRBV27,.,TGTGCCAGCAGTTTATTTTCCTATGGCTACACCTTC,CASSLFSYGYTF
.,TRBJ1-1,TRBV18,.,TGTGCCAGCTCACCTAAAAGTTTGATCCTTATGAACACTGAAGCTTTCTTT,CASSPKSLILMNTEAFF
.,TRBJ1-1,TRBV6-5,few,TGTGCCAGCAGTCACCTATCGGGGGACACTGAAGCTTTCTTT,CASSHLSGDTEAFF
.,TRBJ2-7,TRBV14,.,TGTGCCAGCAGCTGGGGTCTTTACGAGCAGTACTTC,CASSWGLYEQYF
TRBD1,TRBJ1-1,TRBV30,once,TGTGCCTTCAGGGGGACAGAGACTGAAGCTTTCTTT,CAFRGTETEAFF
.,TRBJ1-1,TRBV7-9,few,TGTGCCAGCAGCTCAATCAACACTGAAGCTTTCTTT,CASSSINTEAFF
.,TRBJ1-6,TRBV13,.,TGTGCCAGCAGCTCCACAGAAGAAAATTCACCCCTCCACTTT,CASSSTEENSPLHF
.,TRBJ2-5,TRBV4-1,once,TGCGCCAGCAGCCAATCCTCCGGGACGGAAGAGACCCAGTACTTC,CASSQSSGTEETQYF
.,TRBJ2-5,TRBV7-3,.,TGTGCCAGCAGCTTAATTCAGGGAGAGACCCAGTACTTC,CASSLIQGETQYF
.,TRBJ1-2,TRBV29-1,few,TGCAGCGCCCGGGACTTCTATGGCTACACCTTC,CSARDFYGYTF
TRBD1,TRBJ1-2,TRBV30,once,TGTGCCTGGGGGGACAGCGACTTCTATGGCTACACCTTC,CAWGDSDFYGYTF
.,TRBJ2-5,TRBV6-5,.,TGTGCCAGCAGTTACAGAGGGGAGACCCAGTACTTC,CASSYRGETQYF
TRBD1,TRBJ1-2,TRBV29-1,.,TGCAGCGTTGACGGGACAGGGGGCATCTGGAACTATGGCTACACCTTC,CSVDGTGGIWNYGYTF
TRBD2,TRBJ2-7,TRBV5-4,.,TGTGCCAGCAGCGGGGGGGATTACGAGCAGTACTTC,CASSGGDYEQYF
TRBD1,TRBJ2-7,TRBV19,many,TGTGCCAGTAGTATAGCGAGGACAGGCGGCTACGAGCAGTACTTC,CASSIARTGGYEQYF
.,TRBJ1-1,TRBV6-6,.,TGTGCCAGCACTGCCTGGGGGCTGGTTGAAGCTTTCTTT,CASTAWGLVEAFF
.,TRBJ2-7,TRBV27,.,TGTGCCAGCAGTTTCCGTGAGTCCTACGAGCAGTACTTC,CASSFRESYEQYF
TRBD1,TRBJ2-1,TRBV7-3,.,TGTGCCAGCAGTCGGACAGGGGGCGATGAGCAGTTCTTC,CASSRTGGDEQFF
.,TRBJ2-5,TRBV25-1,.,TGTGCCAGCAGAACTTCCTACCAAGAGACCCAGTACTTC,CASRTSYQETQYF
TRBD1,TRBJ1-1,TRBV4-1,.,TGCGCCAGCAGCCGAGGGACAGGGCCGAACACTGAAGCTTTCTTT,CASSRGTGPNTEAFF
.,TRBJ1-1,TRBV2,.,TGTGCCAGCAGTGAAGCCAACGCCCCTGAAGCTTTCTTT,CASSEANAPEAFF
TRBD1,TRBJ1-4,TRBV27,.,TGTGCCAGCAGTTTATCTTTAGGACAGGGAAGGGAAAAACTGTTTTTT,CASSLSLGQGREKLFF
TRBD1,TRBJ2-1,TRBV4-1,.,TGCGCCAGCAGCTTTGAGGACAGGGATTACAATGAGCAGTTCTTC,CASSFEDRDYNEQFF
TRBD1,TRBJ1-2,TRBV7-8,.,TGTGCCAGCAGCCCAGGGGGATGGGCAGGATACACCTTC,CASSPGGWAGYTF
.,TRBJ2-7,TRBV9,.,TGTGCCAGCAGCGCCCCCGGGGCGGGGACCTACGAGCAGTACTTC,CASSAPGAGTYEQYF
.,TRBJ1-4,TRBV4-1,.,TGCGCCAGCAGCCAAGCAGGGTCGGAGGAAAAACTGTTTTTT,CASSQAGSEEKLFF
.,TRBJ2-7,TRBV9,.,TGTGCCAGCAGCGGCCAGGGAGGCGAGCAGTACTTC,CASSGQGGEQYF
.,TRBJ1-2,TRBV2,few,TGTGCCAGTTGCCAAACCTGGGCAGATGGCTACACCTTC,CASCQTWADGYTF
.,TRBJ1-1,TRBV4-1,.,TGCGCCAGCAGCCAAGTCTGGGTTTTGACTGAAGCTTTCTTT,CASSQVWVLTEAFF
.,TRBJ1-1,TRBV2,.,TGTGCCAGCAGTGAAGATCCCGGGACTGAAGCTTTCTTT,CASSEDPGTEAFF
TRBD2,TRBJ2-5,TRBV2,.,TGTGCCAGCAGTGACATGGTAGCGGGGGACCAAGAGACCCAGTACTTC,CASSDMVAGDQETQYF
.,TRBJ2-1,TRBV25-1,.,TGTGCCAGCAGTGAGGGGGCGGGGGTTTACAATGAGCAGTTCTTC,CASSEGAGVYNEQFF
.,TRBJ2-4,TRBV5-1,few,TGCGCCAGCAGCTTGGAGAATGGGGACTCACAGTACTTC,CASSLENGDSQYF
.,TRBJ1-1,TRBV2,.,TGTGCCAGCATCAAGGGAGGGGACACTGAAGCTTTCTTT,CASIKGGDTEAFF
TRBD2,TRBJ2-1,TRBV18,.,TGTGCCAGCTCACCTTTGACTAGCTCCAGCGATGAGCAGTTCTTC,CASSPLTSSSDEQFF
TRBD1,TRBJ1-2,TRBV29-1,.,TGCAGCGCTGGACAGGGGACCGGGGACGCCTATGGCTACACCTTC,CSAGQGTGDAYGYTF
.,TRBJ2-5,TRBV7-9,few,TGTGCCAGCAGCCCCCCCCGGGCAGCGTGGGAGACCCAGTACTTC,CASSPPRAAWETQYF
.,TRBJ1-1,TRBV5-6,.,TGTGCCAGCAGCTTGGAGAGTGAGGCCAGAACAAACACTGAAGCTTTCTTT,CASSLESEARTNTEAFF
.,TRBJ2-7,TRBV23-1,.,TGCGCCAGCAGTCAATCGGGCTCGAAGGAGGTTAGGTCCTACGAGCAGTACTTC,CASSQSGSKEVRSYEQYF
.,TRBJ1-3,TRBV5-6,.,TGTGCCAGCAGCAGTGGGAACTCTGGAAACACCATATATTTT,CASSSGNSGNTIYF
TRBD1,TRBJ1-1,TRBV27,.,TGTGCCAGCAGTGAACGGGGGACAGGGGACACTGAAGCTTTCTTT,CASSERGTGDTEAFF
.,TRBJ1-1,TRBV6-5,few,TGTGCCAGCAGTTCAGGGAACACTGAAGCTTTCTTT,CASSSGNTEAFF
.,TRBJ2-7,TRBV19,.,TGTGCCAGTAGTCCTCAGGGGTATAACTACGAGCAGTACTTC,CASSPQGYNYEQYF
.,TRBJ2-2,TRBV9,few,TGTGCCAGCAGCGTAGTTCCCTCACTAGCAGACACCGGGGAGCTGTTTTTT,CASSVVPSLADTGELFF
.,TRBJ1-1,TRBV29-1,.,TGCAGCGTGCCCTGGAAACCGAACACTGAAGCTTTCTTT,CSVPWKPNTEAFF
TRBD1,TRBJ1-2,TRBV13,few,TGTGCCAGCAGCCCGGGACAGGGGGCGCGGCACGGCTACACCTTC,CASSPGQGARHGYTF
.,TRBJ2-7,TRBV4-1,.,TGCGCCAGCAGCCAAGTCGCCTCCAGCTACGAGCAGTACTTC,CASSQVASSYEQYF
.,TRBJ1-1,TRBV30,.,TGTGCCTGGAGTGTTATGAGGGGGACTGAAGCTTTCTTT,CAWSVMRGTEAFF